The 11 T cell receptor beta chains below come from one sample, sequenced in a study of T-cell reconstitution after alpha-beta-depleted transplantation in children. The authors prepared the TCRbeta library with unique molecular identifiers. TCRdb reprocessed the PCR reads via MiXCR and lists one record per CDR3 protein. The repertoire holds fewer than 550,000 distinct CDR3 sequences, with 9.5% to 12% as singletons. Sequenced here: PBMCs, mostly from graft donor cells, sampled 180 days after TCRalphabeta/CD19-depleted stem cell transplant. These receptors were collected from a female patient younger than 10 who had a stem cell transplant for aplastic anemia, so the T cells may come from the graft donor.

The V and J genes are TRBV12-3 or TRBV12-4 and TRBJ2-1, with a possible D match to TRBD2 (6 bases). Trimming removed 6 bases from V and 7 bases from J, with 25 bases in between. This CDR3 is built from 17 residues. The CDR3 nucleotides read TGTGCCAGCAGCCTTTGGGTCGGGAGTCAGAACAAGAATGAGCAGTTCTTC. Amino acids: CASSLWVGSQNKNEQFF.

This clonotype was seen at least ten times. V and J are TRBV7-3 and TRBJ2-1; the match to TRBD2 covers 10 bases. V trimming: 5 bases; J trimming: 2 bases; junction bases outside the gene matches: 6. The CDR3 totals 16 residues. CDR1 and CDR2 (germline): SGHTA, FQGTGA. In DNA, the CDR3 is TGTGCCAGCAGCCCTTTAGCGGGAGGCGCCTACAATGAGCAGTTCTTC. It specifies CASSPLAGGAYNEQFF.

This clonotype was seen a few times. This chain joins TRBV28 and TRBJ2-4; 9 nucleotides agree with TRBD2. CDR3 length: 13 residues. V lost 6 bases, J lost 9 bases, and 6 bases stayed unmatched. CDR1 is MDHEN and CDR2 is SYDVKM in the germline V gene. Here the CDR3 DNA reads TGTGCCAGCAGCCCGGGACTAGCTCGCATTCAGTACTTC. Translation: CASSPGLARIQYF.

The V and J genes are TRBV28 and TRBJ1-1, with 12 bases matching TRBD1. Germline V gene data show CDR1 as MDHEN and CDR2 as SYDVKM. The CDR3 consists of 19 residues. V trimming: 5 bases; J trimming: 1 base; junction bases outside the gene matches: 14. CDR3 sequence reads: CASSPARSGTGGWNTEAFF. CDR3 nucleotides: TGTGCCAGCAGTCCCGCTCGATCCGGGACAGGGGGCTGGAACACTGAAGCTTTCTTT.

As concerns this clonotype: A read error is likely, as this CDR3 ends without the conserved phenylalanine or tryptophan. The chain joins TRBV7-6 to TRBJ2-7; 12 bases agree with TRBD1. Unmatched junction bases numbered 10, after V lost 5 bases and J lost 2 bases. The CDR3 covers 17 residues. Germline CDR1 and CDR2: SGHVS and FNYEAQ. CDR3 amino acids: CASSPGTGGWGPYEQYI. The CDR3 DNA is TGTGCCAGCAGCCCCGGGACAGGGGGCTGGGGCCCCTACGAGCAGTACATC.

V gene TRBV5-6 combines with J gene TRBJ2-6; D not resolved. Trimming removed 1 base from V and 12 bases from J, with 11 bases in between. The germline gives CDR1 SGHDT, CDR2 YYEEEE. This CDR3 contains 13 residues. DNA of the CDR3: TGTGCCAGCAGCTTGTGGCAGCCTAGCGTCCTGACTTTC. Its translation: CASSLWQPSVLTF.

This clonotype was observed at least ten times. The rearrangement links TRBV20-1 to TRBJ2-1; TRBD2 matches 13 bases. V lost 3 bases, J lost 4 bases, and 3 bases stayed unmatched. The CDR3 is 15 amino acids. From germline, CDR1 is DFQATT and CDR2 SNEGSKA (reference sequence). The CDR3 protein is CSARGLAGIYNEQFF. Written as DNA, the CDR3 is TGCAGTGCTAGGGGACTAGCGGGGATATACAATGAGCAGTTCTTC.

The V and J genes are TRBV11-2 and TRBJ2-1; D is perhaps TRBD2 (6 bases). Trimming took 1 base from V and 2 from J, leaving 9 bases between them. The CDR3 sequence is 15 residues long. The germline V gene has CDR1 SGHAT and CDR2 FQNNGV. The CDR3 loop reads CASSLGGNAYNEQFF. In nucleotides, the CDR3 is TGTGCCAGCAGCTTAGGCGGGAACGCCTACAATGAGCAGTTCTTC.

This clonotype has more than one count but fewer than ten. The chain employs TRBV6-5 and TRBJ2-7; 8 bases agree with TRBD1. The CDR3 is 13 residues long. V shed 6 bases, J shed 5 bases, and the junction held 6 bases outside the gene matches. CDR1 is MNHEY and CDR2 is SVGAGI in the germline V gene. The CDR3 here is CASRLDRAHEQYF. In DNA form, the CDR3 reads TGTGCCAGCAGACTGGACAGGGCACACGAGCAGTACTTC.

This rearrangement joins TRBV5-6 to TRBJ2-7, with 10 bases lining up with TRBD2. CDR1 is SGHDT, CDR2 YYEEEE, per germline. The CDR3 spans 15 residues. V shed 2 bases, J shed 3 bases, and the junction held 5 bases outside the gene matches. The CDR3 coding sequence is TGTGCCAGCAGCTTACCGGGACTAGCGAACTACGAGCAGTACGTC. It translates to CASSLPGLANYEQYV.

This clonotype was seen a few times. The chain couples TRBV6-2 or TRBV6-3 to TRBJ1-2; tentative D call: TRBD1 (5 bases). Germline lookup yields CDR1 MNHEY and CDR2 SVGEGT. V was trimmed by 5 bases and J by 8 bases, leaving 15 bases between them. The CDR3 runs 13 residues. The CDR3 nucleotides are TGTGCCAGCAGTCCGCGGGACCGCGAGGGCTACACCTTC. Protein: CASSPRDREGYTF.